A selection of T cell receptor beta chains follows, all from one sample in a study of blood T cells in healthy people across ages. Using its own MiXCR run on the 5' RACE reads, TCRdb lists one record per CDR3 protein. The sample has about a million distinct CDR3 sequences; less than 45% are singletons. Sequenced: blood. The receptors were sampled from a man younger than 30 in good health. The CDR3 runs from the conserved cysteine through the conserved F or W. Each record gives: CDR3 DNA, CDR3 protein, V gene, D gene, J gene, clone size, CDR3 length. D genes are given only for firm matches. Clone size is not always given. Where it is, it says once, few, many or a class for expanded clones.

TGTGCCAGCAGCCGTTCAAGCAGCAGGGCTAACACCGGGGAGCTGTTTTTT	CASSRSSSRANTGELFF	TRBV12-3/TRBV12-4	-	TRBJ2-2	-	17
TGCGCCAGCAGCCAAGACCGGACTAGCGGGGAGAGTTACGAGCAGTACTTC	CASSQDRTSGESYEQYF	TRBV4-3	TRBD2	TRBJ2-7	few	17
TGTGCCAGCAGCCTCCACGAAGGGAGGAATGGCTACACCTTC	CASSLHEGRNGYTF	TRBV9	-	TRBJ1-2	many	14
TGTGCCAGCAGTCTGGCCCCTACTGGTAACACTGAAGCTTTCTTT	CASSLAPTGNTEAFF	TRBV12-3/TRBV12-4	-	TRBJ1-1	-	15
TGCGCCAGCAGCTTGTGGGAAAATGAAAAACTGTTTTTT	CASSLWENEKLFF	TRBV5-1	-	TRBJ1-4	-	13
TGTGCCAGCAGTTATGTCAGGGGCCAGTGGCCCCAGCATTTT	CASSYVRGQWPQHF	TRBV6-6	-	TRBJ1-5	-	14
TGCGCCAGCAGCTCCCTCCGGGACAGGGGACAAGCTAACTATGGCTACACCTTC	CASSSLRDRGQANYGYTF	TRBV5-1	TRBD1	TRBJ1-2	few	18
TGTGCCAGCAGAAAGGCCGGGGCGGAAGCCAAAAACATTCAGTACTTC	CASRKAGAEAKNIQYF	TRBV12-3/TRBV12-4	-	TRBJ2-4	-	16
TGCGCCAGCAGCCACCTTGGGCGGGACAGGGGTTCACCCCTCCACTTT	CASSHLGRDRGSPLHF	TRBV4-1	TRBD1	TRBJ1-6	-	16
TGTGCCAGCACCCCAGGGGGGACGTTTCTTGGATATGGCTACACCTTC	CASTPGGTFLGYGYTF	TRBV21-1	-	TRBJ1-2	-	16
TGCAGTGCTAGAGGGAAGAACAGGGGAATGAACACTGAAGCTTTCTTT	CSARGKNRGMNTEAFF	TRBV20-1	TRBD1	TRBJ1-1	few	16
TGCGCCAGCAGCTTGGCACAGGGTGGCCAAGAGACCCAGTACTTC	CASSLAQGGQETQYF	TRBV5-1	-	TRBJ2-5	few	15
TGTGCCAGCGTTAGCGGGGGGGTCTGGTATTTT	CASVSGGVWYF	TRBV9	TRBD2	TRBJ2-3	-	11
TGCAGTGCCCCCTGGGCCACCATCCGGTTCTTC	CSAPWATIRFF	TRBV20-1	-	TRBJ2-1	-	11
TGTGCCAGCAGCTTAGCGCAAGGCGGGGACGACAATGAGCAGTTCTTC	CASSLAQGGDDNEQFF	TRBV7-9	-	TRBJ2-1	once	16
TGTGCCTGGAGTGTTAAGGGGTCAGAGACCCAGTACTTC	CAWSVKGSETQYF	TRBV30	-	TRBJ2-5	-	13
TGTGCCAGCAGTCAAGGGATGAGCTCCTACAATGAGCAGTACTTC	CASSQGMSSYNEQYF	TRBV6-6	-	TRBJ2-5	-	15
TGTGCCAGCAGCTTAGGACTCCATAGCGGGCCTGAGCAGTTCTTC	CASSLGLHSGPEQFF	TRBV11-2	TRBD2	TRBJ2-1	-	15
TGCAGCGTTGTTTTGCATGCTAATCAGCCCCAGCATTTT	CSVVLHANQPQHF	TRBV29-1	-	TRBJ1-5	-	13
TGCGCCAGCAGAGGGGTAGGTTACGGAAGAGAGACCCAGTACTTC	CASRGVGYGRETQYF	TRBV5-1	-	TRBJ2-5	once	15
TGTGCCATCAGTGGGGGGGGGTTCGGTGGCTACACCTTC	CAISGGGFGGYTF	TRBV10-3	-	TRBJ1-2	-	13
TGTGCCAGCAGCTTGGTGCAGGGTATCAATGAGCAGTTCTTC	CASSLVQGINEQFF	TRBV7-9	-	TRBJ2-1	-	14
TGTGCCAGCAGTTTTGGGGGGATCTATGAGCAGTTCTTC	CASSFGGIYEQFF	TRBV27	-	TRBJ2-1	-	13
TGCAACGCGGGCAGGAGATTCTATGGCTACACCTTC	CNAGRRFYGYTF	TRBV20-1	-	TRBJ1-2	-	12
TGTGCCAGCAGGGTTGTGGGAAACGAAAAACTGTTTTTT	CASRVVGNEKLFF	TRBV12-3/TRBV12-4	-	TRBJ1-4	few	13
TGCAGTGCTAGCTCCGGGACAGGGGGCCTAGATGAGCAGTACTTC	CSASSGTGGLDEQYF	TRBV20-1	TRBD1	TRBJ2-7	-	15
TGTGCCAGCAGTTACTCCGCGGGGTCTAGTCTCGGAAACACCATATATTTT	CASSYSAGSSLGNTIYF	TRBV6-5	-	TRBJ1-3	-	17
TGTGCCAGCAGCTCAATACAACTTCAAGATGCCCCGGGACAGGGTCTACGTGGGCAGTACTTC	CASSSIQLQDAPGQGLRGQYF	TRBV13	TRBD1	TRBJ2-5	few	21
TGTGCCAGCAGCCCAGGCCCCACAAGAGCCAAAAACATTCAGTACTTC	CASSPGPTRAKNIQYF	TRBV13	-	TRBJ2-4	few	16
TGTGCCATCAGTGAGCGCTCGGGGGAAAAACTGTTTTTT	CAISERSGEKLFF	TRBV10-3	-	TRBJ1-4	few	13
TGCAGTGCTGAGAGCGGGGGGATAGCCAAAAACATTCAGTACTTC	CSAESGGIAKNIQYF	TRBV20-1	TRBD2	TRBJ2-4	-	15